This entry is about one T cell receptor (beta chain). The record originates from a study of blood T cell repertoires in COVID-19. Overall study context: The analysed material was cDNA or gDNA that came from T cells, B-cell-depleted T cells, or PBMCs.

In the source study's methods: Nucleated cell counts were estimated from reference gene primer amplification. Assay: immunoSEQ multiplex PCR; the TCRdb copy retains only in-frame clones and omits some. Clone size and V and J calls were adopted from that table, with D and trimming inferred from the DNA. The sample has about 310,000 clones, more than 75% seen once. This CDR3 has 14 amino acids. V was cut by 5 bases and J by 8 bases, with 15 bases left in between. Germline V gene lookup returns CDR1 MNHEY and CDR2 SVGEGT. The receptor's source is a man in his fifties or sixties with active or convalescent COVID-19. This rearrangement joins TRBV6-2 or TRBV6-3 to TRBJ1-4, with D possibly matching TRBD1 (5 bases). Sequenced material: peripheral blood. CDR3 sequence: CASSAGSRGEKLFF. CDR3 coding DNA: TGTGCCAGCAGTGCGGGATCCCGGGGCGAAAAACTGTTTTTT.